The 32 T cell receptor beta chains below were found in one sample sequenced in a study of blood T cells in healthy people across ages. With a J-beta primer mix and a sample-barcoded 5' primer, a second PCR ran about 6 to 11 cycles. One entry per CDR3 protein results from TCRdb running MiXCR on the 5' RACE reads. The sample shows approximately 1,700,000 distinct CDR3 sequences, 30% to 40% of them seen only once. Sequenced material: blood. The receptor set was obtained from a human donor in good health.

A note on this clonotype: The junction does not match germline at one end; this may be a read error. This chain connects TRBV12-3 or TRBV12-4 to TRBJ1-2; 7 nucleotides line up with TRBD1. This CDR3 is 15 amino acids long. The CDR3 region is CASGFNRDRNYGYTF. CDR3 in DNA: TGTGCCAGCGGTTTCAATCGGGACAGAAACTATGGCTACACCTTC.

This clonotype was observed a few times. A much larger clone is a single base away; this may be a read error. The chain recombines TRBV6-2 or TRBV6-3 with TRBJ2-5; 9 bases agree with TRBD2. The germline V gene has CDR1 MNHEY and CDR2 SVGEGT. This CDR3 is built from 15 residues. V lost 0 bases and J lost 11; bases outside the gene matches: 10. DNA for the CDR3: TGTGCCAGCAGTTACTCGGCGGGGGGGCCGGATGAGCAGTACTTC. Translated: CASSYSAGGPDEQYF.

CDR3 coding DNA: TGTGCCAGCAGCTCGGGACTACCGATGGGTGGGACCCAGTACTTC. It encodes CASSSGLPMGGTQYF. V is TRBV11-2 and J is TRBJ2-5, with 7 bases matching TRBD2. Germline-derived CDR1 and CDR2 are SGHAT and FQNNGV. The trim removed 4 bases at V and 7 bases at J, leaving 12 bases unmatched. The CDR3 covers 15 residues.

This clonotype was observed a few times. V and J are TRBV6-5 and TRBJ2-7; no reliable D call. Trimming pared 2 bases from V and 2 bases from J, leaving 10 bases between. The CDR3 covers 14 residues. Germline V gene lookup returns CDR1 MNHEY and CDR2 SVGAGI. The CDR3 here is CASSYTLVAYEQYF. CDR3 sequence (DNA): TGTGCCAGCAGTTACACTCTCGTCGCCTACGAGCAGTACTTC.

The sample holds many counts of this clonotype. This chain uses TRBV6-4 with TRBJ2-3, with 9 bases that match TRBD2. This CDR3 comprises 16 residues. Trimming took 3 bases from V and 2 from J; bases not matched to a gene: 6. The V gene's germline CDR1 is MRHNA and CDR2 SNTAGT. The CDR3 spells CASSEVGGGATDTQYF. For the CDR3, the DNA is TGTGCCAGCAGTGAAGTCGGCGGGGGGGCCACAGATACGCAGTATTTT.

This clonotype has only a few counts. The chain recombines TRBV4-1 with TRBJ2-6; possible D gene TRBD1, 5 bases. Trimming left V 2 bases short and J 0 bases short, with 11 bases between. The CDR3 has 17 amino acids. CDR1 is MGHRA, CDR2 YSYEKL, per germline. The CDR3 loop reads CASSQIRTGSGANVLTF. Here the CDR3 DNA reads TGCGCCAGCAGCCAAATTAGAACAGGCTCTGGGGCCAACGTCCTGACTTTC.

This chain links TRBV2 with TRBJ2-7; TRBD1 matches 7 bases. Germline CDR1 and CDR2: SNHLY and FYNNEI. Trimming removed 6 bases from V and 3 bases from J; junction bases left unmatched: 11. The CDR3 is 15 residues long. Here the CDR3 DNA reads TGTGCCAGCAGACTCGGACAGGCTTCGTACTACGAGCAGTACTTC. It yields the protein CASRLGQASYYEQYF.

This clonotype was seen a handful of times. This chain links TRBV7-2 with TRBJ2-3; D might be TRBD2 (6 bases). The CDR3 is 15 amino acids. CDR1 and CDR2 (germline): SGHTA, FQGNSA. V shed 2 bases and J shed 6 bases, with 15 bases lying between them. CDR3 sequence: CASSLNTSPPDTQYF. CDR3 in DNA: TGTGCCAGCAGCTTAAATACTAGCCCCCCTGATACGCAGTATTTT.

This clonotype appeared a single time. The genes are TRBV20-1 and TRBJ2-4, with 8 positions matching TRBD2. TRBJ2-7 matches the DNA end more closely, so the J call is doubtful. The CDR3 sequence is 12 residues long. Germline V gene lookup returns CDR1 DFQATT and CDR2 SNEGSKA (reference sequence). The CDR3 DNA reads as TGCAGTGCCATGCGGGGGGCCTACGAGCAGTACTTC. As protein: CSAMRGAYEQYF.

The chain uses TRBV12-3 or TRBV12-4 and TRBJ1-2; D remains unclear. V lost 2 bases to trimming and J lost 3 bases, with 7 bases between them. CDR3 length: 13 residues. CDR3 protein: CASSLSVYYGYTF. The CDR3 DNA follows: TGTGCCAGCAGTTTATCAGTTTACTATGGCTACACCTTC.

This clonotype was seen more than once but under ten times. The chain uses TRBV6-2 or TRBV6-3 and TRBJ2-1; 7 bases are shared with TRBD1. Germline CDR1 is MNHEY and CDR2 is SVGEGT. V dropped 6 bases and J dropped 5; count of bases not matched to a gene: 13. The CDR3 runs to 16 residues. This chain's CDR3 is CASRSTGDRYHNEQFF. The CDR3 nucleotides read TGTGCCAGCAGATCCACCGGGGACAGATACCACAATGAGCAGTTCTTC.

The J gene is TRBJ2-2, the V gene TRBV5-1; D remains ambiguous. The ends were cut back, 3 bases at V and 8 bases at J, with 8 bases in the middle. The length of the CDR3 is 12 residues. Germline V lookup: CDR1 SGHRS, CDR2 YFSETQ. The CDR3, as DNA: TGCGCCAGCAGCTCATACAGAGGGGAGCTGTTTTTT. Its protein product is CASSSYRGELFF.

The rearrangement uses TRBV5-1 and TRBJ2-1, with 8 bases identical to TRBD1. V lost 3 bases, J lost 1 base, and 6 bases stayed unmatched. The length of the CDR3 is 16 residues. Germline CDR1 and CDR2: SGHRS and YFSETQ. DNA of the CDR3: TGCGCCAGCAGCTCTCAGGGGGCTAGTTCCTACAATGAGCAGTTCTTC. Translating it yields CASSSQGASSYNEQFF.

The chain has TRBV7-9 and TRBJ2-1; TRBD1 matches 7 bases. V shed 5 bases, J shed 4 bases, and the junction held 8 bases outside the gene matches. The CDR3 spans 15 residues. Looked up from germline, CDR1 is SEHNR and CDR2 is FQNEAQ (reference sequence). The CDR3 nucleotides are TGTGCCAGCAGCGAAAGGACAGGTTCTTACAATGAGCAGTTCTTC. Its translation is CASSERTGSYNEQFF.

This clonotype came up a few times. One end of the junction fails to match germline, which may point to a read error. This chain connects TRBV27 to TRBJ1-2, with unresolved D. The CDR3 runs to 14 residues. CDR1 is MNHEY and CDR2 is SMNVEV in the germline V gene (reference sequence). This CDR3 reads CASSLSIDNYGYTF. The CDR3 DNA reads TGTGCCAGCAGTTTATCTATAGACAACTATGGCTACACCTTT.

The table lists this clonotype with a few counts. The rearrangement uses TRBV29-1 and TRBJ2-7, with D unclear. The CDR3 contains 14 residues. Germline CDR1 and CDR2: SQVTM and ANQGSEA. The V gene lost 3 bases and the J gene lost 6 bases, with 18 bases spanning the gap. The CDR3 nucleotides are TGCAGCGTTGAGGAAGGCGCAAGAGGAGCCGAGCAGTACTTC. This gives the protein CSVEEGARGAEQYF.

The CDR3 here is CASSTDSGREANYGYTF. CDR3 DNA sequence: TGCGCCAGCAGCACCGATAGTGGCAGGGAAGCTAACTATGGCTACACCTTC. This rearrangement joins TRBV5-1 to TRBJ1-2; TRBD1 might be the D (5 bases). V lost 4 bases and J lost 0, with 19 bases in between. Germline V gives CDR1 SGHRS, CDR2 YFSETQ. The CDR3 consists of 17 residues.

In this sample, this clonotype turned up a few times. In nucleotides, the CDR3 is TGTGCCACCAGCAGAGCGAACTACAATGAGCAGTTCTTC. Translation gives CATSRANYNEQFF. The J gene is TRBJ2-1, the V gene TRBV15; no definite D call. This CDR3 contains 13 residues. Deletions cut 1 base from V and 3 bases from J, with 4 bases between. CDR1 and CDR2 from the germline V gene are LNHNV and YYDKDF (reference sequence).

The DNA of the CDR3 is TGTGCCAGCAGCGTAGAACTTAACACTGAAGCTTTCTTT. This codes for CASSVELNTEAFF. The chain carries TRBV9 and TRBJ1-1; D gene uncertain. This CDR3 is built from 13 residues. CDR1 is SGDLS, CDR2 YYNGEE, per germline. V shed 0 bases and J shed 2 bases, with 5 bases lying between them.

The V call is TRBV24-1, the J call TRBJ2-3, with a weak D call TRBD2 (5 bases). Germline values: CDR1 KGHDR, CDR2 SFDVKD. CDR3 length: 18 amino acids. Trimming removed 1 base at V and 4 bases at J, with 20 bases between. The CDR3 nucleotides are TGTGCCACCAGTGATTTACCCTCCTTTGAGAGGGCGGCAGATACGCAGTATTTT. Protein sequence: CATSDLPSFERAADTQYF.

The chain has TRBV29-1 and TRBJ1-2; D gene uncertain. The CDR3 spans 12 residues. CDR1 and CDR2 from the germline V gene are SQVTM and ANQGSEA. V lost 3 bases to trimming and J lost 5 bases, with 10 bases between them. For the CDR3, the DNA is TGCAGCGTTGATCTGAGGGAGTATGGCTACACCTTC. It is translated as CSVDLREYGYTF. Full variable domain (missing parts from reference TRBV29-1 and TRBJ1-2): SAVISQKPSRDICQRGTSLTIQCQVDSQVTMMFWYRQQPGQSLTLIATANQGSEATYESGFVIDKFPISRPNLTFSTLTVSNMSPEDSSIYLCSVDLREYGYTFGSGTRLTVV.

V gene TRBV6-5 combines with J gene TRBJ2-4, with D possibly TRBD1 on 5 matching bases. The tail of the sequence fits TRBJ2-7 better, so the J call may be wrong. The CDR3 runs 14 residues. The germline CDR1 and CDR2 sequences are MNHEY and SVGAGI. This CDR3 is CASSPRRSRDEQYF. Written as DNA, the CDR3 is TGTGCCAGCAGCCCTCGTCGGAGCAGGGACGAGCAGTACTTC.

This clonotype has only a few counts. DNA for the CDR3: TGTGCCAGCAGTTACGGGACCCCCCCCGGCTACACCTTC. Translated, it gives CASSYGTPPGYTF. The chain couples TRBV6-5 to TRBJ1-2, with D perhaps TRBD1 (5 bases). From germline, CDR1 is MNHEY and CDR2 SVGAGI. V was clipped by 2 bases and J by 8 bases, with 12 bases between them. This CDR3 comprises 13 residues.

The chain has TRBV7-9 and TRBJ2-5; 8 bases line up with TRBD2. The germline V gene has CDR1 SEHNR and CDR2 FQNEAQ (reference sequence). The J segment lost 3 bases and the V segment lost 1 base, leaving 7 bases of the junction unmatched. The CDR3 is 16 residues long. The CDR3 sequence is CASSLEVAGNKETQYF. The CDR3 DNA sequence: TGTGCCAGCAGCTTAGAGGTAGCGGGGAATAAAGAGACCCAGTACTTC. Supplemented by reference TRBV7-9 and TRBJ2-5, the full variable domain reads DTGVSQNPRHKITKRGQNVTFRCDPISEHNRLYWYRQTLGQGPEFLTYFQNEAQLEKSRLLSDRFSAERPKGSFSTLEIQRTEQGDSAMYLCASSLEVAGNKETQYFGPGTRLLVL.

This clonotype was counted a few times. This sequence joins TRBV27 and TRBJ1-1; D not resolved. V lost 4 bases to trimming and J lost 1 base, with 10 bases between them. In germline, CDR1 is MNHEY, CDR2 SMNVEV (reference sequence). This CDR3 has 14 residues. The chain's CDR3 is CASSSRIWNTEAFF. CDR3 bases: TGTGCCAGCAGTTCTAGGATCTGGAACACTGAAGCTTTCTTT.

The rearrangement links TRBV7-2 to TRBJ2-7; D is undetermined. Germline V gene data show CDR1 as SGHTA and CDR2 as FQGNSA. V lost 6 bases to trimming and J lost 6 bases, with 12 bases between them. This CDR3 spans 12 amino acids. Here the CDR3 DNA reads TGTGCCAGCAGTCCTCAGAGAGTCGAGCAGTACTTC. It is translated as CASSPQRVEQYF.

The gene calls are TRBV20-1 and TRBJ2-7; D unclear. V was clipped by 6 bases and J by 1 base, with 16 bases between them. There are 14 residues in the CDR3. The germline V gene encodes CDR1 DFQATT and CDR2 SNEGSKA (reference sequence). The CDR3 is CSAIELGGSYEQYF. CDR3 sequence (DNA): TGCAGTGCCATAGAGCTGGGTGGATCCTACGAGCAGTACTTC.

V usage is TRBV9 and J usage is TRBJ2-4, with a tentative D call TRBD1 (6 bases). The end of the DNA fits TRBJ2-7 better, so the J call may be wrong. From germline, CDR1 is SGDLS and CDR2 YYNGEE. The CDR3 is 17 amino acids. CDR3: CASSVDGGARGIDEQYF. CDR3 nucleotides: TGTGCCAGCAGCGTAGATGGAGGAGCAAGGGGGATCGACGAGCAGTACTTC.

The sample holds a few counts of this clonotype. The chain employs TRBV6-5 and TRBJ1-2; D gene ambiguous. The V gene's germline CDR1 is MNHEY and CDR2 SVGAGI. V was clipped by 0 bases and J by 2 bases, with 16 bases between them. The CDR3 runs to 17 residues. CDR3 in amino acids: CASSYSYRRRSNYGYTF. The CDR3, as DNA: TGTGCCAGCAGTTACTCGTATCGGCGCCGGTCGAACTATGGCTACACCTTC.

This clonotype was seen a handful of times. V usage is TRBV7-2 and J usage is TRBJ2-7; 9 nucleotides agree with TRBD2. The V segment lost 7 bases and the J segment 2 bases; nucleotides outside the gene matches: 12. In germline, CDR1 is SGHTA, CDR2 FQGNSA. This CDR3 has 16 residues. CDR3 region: CASTKEGASGAYEQYF. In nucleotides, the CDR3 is TGTGCCAGCACCAAAGAGGGGGCTAGCGGGGCCTACGAGCAGTACTTC.

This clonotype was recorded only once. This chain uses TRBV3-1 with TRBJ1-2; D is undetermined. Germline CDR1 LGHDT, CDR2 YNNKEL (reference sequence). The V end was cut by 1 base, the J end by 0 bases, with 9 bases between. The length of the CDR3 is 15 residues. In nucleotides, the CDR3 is TGTGCCAGCAGCCAAGGCGGACTGACTAACTATGGCTACACCTTC. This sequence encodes CASSQGGLTNYGYTF.

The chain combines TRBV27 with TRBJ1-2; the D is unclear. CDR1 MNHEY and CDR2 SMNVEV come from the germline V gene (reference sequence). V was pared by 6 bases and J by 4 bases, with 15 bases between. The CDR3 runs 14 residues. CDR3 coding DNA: TGTGCCAGCAGGCCGGGGAATTCAGTCTATGGCTACACCTTC. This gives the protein CASRPGNSVYGYTF.